This entry lists 25 T cell receptor beta chains sequenced from one sample in a study of blood T cell repertoires in COVID-19. Sequencing used immunoSEQ multiplex PCR; TCRdb keeps in-frame clones, though not all of them. The table lists 180,000 or so clones, 75% to 90% of them singletons, with over 10% in the top ten. Input material: PBMCs or T cells enriched from blood (not recorded which). Receptors were obtained from a woman aged 55-75 years who had recovered from COVID-19.

The rearrangement joins TRBV28 to TRBJ2-3; no definite D call. The CDR3 is made up of 12 amino acids. Trimming cost V 8 bases and J 2 bases, with 8 bases left between them. CDR1 MDHEN and CDR2 SYDVKM come from the germline V gene. CDR3 coding DNA: TGTGCCAGCGTTAGCCCCACAGATACGCAGTATTTT. Encoded protein: CASVSPTDTQYF.

The chain couples TRBV4-1 to TRBJ1-2, with TRBD1 as a possible D gene (5 bases). CDR3 length: 16 residues. Germline V gene data show CDR1 as MGHRA and CDR2 as YSYEKL. V was cut by 3 bases and J by 0 bases, with 14 bases left in between. CDR3 nucleotides: TGCGCCAGCAGCCATTACCGGGACTCAACTAACTATGGCTACACCTTC. Protein product: CASSHYRDSTNYGYTF.

The chain combines TRBV2 with TRBJ1-2; no clear D. This CDR3 is 11 amino acids long. Deletions cut 5 bases from V and 7 bases from J, with 8 bases between. CDR1 is SNHLY, CDR2 FYNNEI, per germline. CDR3 nucleotides: TGTGCCAGCAGTCCTCTTAGTGGCTACACCTTC. It codes for CASSPLSGYTF.

V is TRBV3-1 (or the pseudogene TRBV3-2) and J is TRBJ2-3; D is possibly TRBD2 (6 bases). The CDR3 consists of 15 residues. Looked up from germline, CDR1 is LGHDT and CDR2 is YNNKEL (reference sequence). The V gene lost 2 bases and the J gene lost 5 bases, with 14 bases spanning the gap. Here the CDR3 DNA reads TGTGCCAGCAGCCAACAACCGGGAGCCCAAGATACGCAGTATTTT. Its translation is CASSQQPGAQDTQYF.

The chain uses TRBV5-1 and TRBJ1-1; TRBD1 aligns across 8 bases. CDR1 is SGHRS, CDR2 YFSETQ, per germline. The CDR3 runs 15 residues. The V gene end was trimmed by 2 bases and the J gene end by 2 bases; junction bases not matched to a gene: 5. CDR3 sequence reads: CASSLFGQGNTEAFF. CDR3 bases: TGCGCCAGCAGCTTATTCGGACAGGGAAACACTGAAGCTTTCTTT.

The chain carries TRBV6-1 and TRBJ1-5, with 12 bases aligning to TRBD1. The germline CDR1 and CDR2 sequences are MNHNS and SASEGT. V lost 4 bases, J lost 0 bases, and 7 bases stayed unmatched. This CDR3 has 18 amino acids. In DNA, the CDR3 is TGTGCCAGCAGTGTTAGGGACAGGGGGCTAATTAGCAATCAGCCCCAGCATTTT. Protein: CASSVRDRGLISNQPQHF.

CDR3 amino acids: CATSRDLGIQPQHF. The CDR3 DNA is TGTGCCACCAGCAGAGATCTCGGGATTCAGCCCCAGCATTTT. V gene TRBV15 combines with J gene TRBJ1-5; no clear D gene. The CDR3 spans 14 residues. V lost 0 bases, J lost 6 bases, and 9 bases lay in between. CDR1 is LNHNV and CDR2 is YYDKDF in the germline V gene (reference sequence).

The gene calls are TRBV3-1 (or the pseudogene TRBV3-2) and TRBJ1-1; D gene unclear. V gave up 7 bases and J gave up 1 base, with 10 bases separating them. Looked up from germline, CDR1 is LGHDT and CDR2 is YNNKEL (reference sequence). CDR3 length: 13 amino acids. The CDR3 spells CASNSRGNTEAFF. CDR3 bases: TGTGCCAGCAACTCAAGAGGGAACACTGAAGCTTTCTTT.

This chain uses TRBV5-1 with TRBJ1-1, with 8 bases lining up with TRBD1. Germline CDR1 and CDR2: SGHRS and YFSETQ. With 1 base clipped from V and 5 bases from J, the junction kept 7 bases outside the gene matches. The CDR3 totals 15 residues. CDR3 region: CASSLTDREGTEAFF. In DNA, the CDR3 is TGCGCCAGCAGCTTGACGGACAGGGAAGGAACTGAAGCTTTCTTT.

V usage is TRBV5-1 and J usage is TRBJ2-1, with 11 nucleotides matching TRBD1. Germline CDR1 SGHRS, CDR2 YFSETQ. The CDR3 covers 15 residues. The V and J ends lost 4 bases and 7 bases, in that order; junction bases with no gene match: 7. CDR3 amino acids: CASSPRDRGVNEQFF. CDR3 in DNA: TGCGCCAGCAGCCCCCGGGACAGGGGGGTGAATGAGCAGTTCTTC.

The V gene is TRBV18, the J gene TRBJ2-2; 10 nucleotides agree with TRBD1. The CDR3 length is 17 residues. CDR1 KGHSH and CDR2 LQKENI come from the germline V gene. V lost 2 bases to trimming and J lost 4 bases; unmatched junction nucleotides: 7. Here the CDR3 DNA reads TGTGCCAGCTCACCAATGCGGGACAGGGGAGGCACCGGGGAGCTGTTTTTT. Translating gives CASSPMRDRGGTGELFF.

The chain recombines TRBV2 with TRBJ1-2, with 7 bases fitting TRBD1. J was trimmed by 2 bases and V by 7 bases; bases with no gene match: 4. Germline lookup yields CDR1 SNHLY and CDR2 FYNNEI. This CDR3 region has 13 residues. The DNA of the CDR3 is TGTGCCAGCACCTCGACAGGGAACTATGGCTACACCTTC. This codes for CASTSTGNYGYTF.

This rearrangement joins TRBV19 to TRBJ2-2, with D possibly matching TRBD2 (6 bases). The V gene lost 4 bases and the J gene lost 4 bases, with 19 bases spanning the gap. Looked up from germline, CDR1 is LNHDA and CDR2 is SQIVND (reference sequence). This CDR3 has 17 residues. For the CDR3, the DNA is TGTGCCAGTAGTAATTGGAGGGACGGAGCATTCACCGGGGAGCTGTTTTTT. Translating gives CASSNWRDGAFTGELFF.

V is TRBV18 and J is TRBJ2-6; D call uncertain. The CDR3 loop spans 15 amino acids. V lost 3 bases and J lost 2, with 8 bases in between. Germline CDR1 KGHSH, CDR2 LQKENI. The DNA for the CDR3 is TGTGCCAGCTCACCGCAACATACTGGGGCCAACGTCCTGACTTTC. Translation: CASSPQHTGANVLTF.

V is TRBV28 and J is TRBJ1-6, with TRBD1 identical over 7 bases. The germline CDR1 and CDR2 sequences are MDHEN and SYDVKM. This CDR3 contains 15 residues. V lost 4 bases, J lost 9 bases, and 9 bases stayed unmatched. CDR3 sequence: CASSSRQGFGSPLHF. In DNA form, the CDR3 reads TGTGCCAGCAGTTCCAGACAGGGATTCGGTTCACCCCTCCACTTT.

V is TRBV9 and J is TRBJ1-3; no reliable D call. This CDR3 has 13 amino acids. The germline V gene has CDR1 SGDLS and CDR2 YYNGEE. Between the trimmed V and J ends, which lost 3 bases and 6 bases, there was a span of 10 bases. This CDR3 is CASSGTVLNTIYF. CDR3 DNA: TGTGCCAGCAGCGGAACAGTACTAAACACCATATATTTT.

The rearrangement joins TRBV5-8 to TRBJ2-7; 7 bases agree with TRBD1. CDR1 and CDR2 from the germline V gene are SGHTS and YDEGEE. CDR3 length: 14 residues. V lost 1 base, J lost 2 bases, and 3 bases stayed unmatched. DNA of the CDR3: TGTGCCAGCAGCTTGTATCAGGGGGCCTACGAGCAGTACTTC. Translating gives CASSLYQGAYEQYF.

The V and J genes are TRBV30 and TRBJ1-4, with 8 positions matching TRBD1. From germline, CDR1 is GTSNPN and CDR2 SVGIG (reference sequence). The CDR3 runs 13 residues. Germline trimming cut 1 base from V and 8 bases from J; bases unmatched to any gene: 3. The DNA of the CDR3 is TGTGCCTGGAGTGGGACAGGGTACGAAAAACTGTTTTTT. Amino acid sequence: CAWSGTGYEKLFF.

This clone was seen just once. The chain links TRBV29-1 to TRBJ2-3, with D perhaps matching TRBD2 (6 bases). In germline, CDR1 is SQVTM, CDR2 ANQGSEA. The CDR3 loop spans 13 amino acids. Trimming took 6 bases from V and 4 from J, leaving 14 bases between them. CDR3 residues: CSVLLTSSDTQYF. The CDR3 nucleotides are TGCAGCGTCCTACTGACTAGTTCAGATACGCAGTATTTT.

The rearrangement links TRBV6-5 to TRBJ1-1, with TRBD1 as a possible D gene (6 bases). Germline CDR1 and CDR2: MNHEY and SVGAGI. This CDR3 spans 15 amino acids. The germline V and J ends were trimmed by 10 bases and 0 bases, with 18 bases remaining between them. The CDR3 here is CATRGTQGLNTEAFF. DNA of the CDR3: TGTGCCACCAGGGGTACCCAGGGGTTGAACACTGAAGCTTTCTTT.

The chain is built from TRBV10-3 and TRBJ1-5, with a weak D call TRBD1 (5 bases). Germline lookup yields CDR1 ENHRY and CDR2 SYGVKD. V dropped 3 bases and J dropped 7 bases, with 10 bases sitting between them. The CDR3 loop spans 13 amino acids. CDR3 in DNA: TGTGCCATCAGTGACGGGGGAGACCAGCCCCAGCATTTT. Its translation: CAISDGGDQPQHF.

The rearrangement uses TRBV18 and TRBJ2-5, with a weak D call TRBD2 (6 bases). The CDR3 runs 14 residues. The V end lost 1 base, the J end lost 4 bases, and 10 bases lay between the germline ends. CDR1 KGHSH and CDR2 LQKENI come from the germline V gene. For the CDR3, the DNA is TGTGCCAGCTCACCACTCGGAGGGGTAGAGACCCAGTACTTC. It codes for CASSPLGGVETQYF.

V usage is TRBV6-5 and J usage is TRBJ1-5; D perhaps matches TRBD1 (6 bases). Germline V gene data show CDR1 as MNHEY and CDR2 as SVGAGI. Trimming removed 3 bases at V and 3 bases at J, with 9 bases between. This CDR3 is built from 14 residues. CDR3 in DNA: TGTGCCAGCAGTTATGCAGGGGCCAATCAGCCCCAGCATTTT. This encodes CASSYAGANQPQHF.

This clone was counted a single time. The rearrangement uses TRBV9 and TRBJ2-2, with D possibly TRBD2 on 5 matching bases. Trimming took 0 bases from V and 1 from J, leaving 10 bases between them. This CDR3 is 16 amino acids long. CDR1 and CDR2 (germline): SGDLS, YYNGEE. The CDR3 region has the DNA TGTGCCAGCAGCGTAGCCGGGGTGTGGAACACCGGGGAGCTGTTTTTT. Its protein is CASSVAGVWNTGELFF.

This chain uses TRBV27 with TRBJ1-6, with a possible D match to TRBD1 (5 bases). The CDR3 runs 17 residues. CDR1 is MNHEY and CDR2 is SMNVEV in the germline V gene (reference sequence). Trimming left V 8 bases short and J 5 bases short, with 22 bases between. The DNA of the CDR3 is TGTGCCAGCTTTTCGCTGGGGCGCATTGCCCATAATTCACCCCTCCACTTT. Its protein is CASFSLGRIAHNSPLHF.